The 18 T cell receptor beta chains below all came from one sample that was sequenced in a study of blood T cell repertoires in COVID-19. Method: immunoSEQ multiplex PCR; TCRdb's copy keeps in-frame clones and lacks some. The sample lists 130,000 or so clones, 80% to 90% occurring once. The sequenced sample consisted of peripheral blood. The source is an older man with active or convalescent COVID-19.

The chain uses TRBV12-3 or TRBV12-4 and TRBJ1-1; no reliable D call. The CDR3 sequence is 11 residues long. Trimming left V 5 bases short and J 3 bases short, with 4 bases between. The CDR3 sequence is CASSPYTEAFF. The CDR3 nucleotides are TGTGCCAGCAGTCCCTACACTGAAGCTTTCTTT.

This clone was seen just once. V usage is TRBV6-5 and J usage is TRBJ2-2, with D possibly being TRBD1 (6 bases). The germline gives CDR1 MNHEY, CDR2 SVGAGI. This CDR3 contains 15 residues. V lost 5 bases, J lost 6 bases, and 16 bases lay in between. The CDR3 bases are TGTGCCAGCAGTCCGGTTCAGGGGCCCGCCGGGGAGCTGTTTTTT. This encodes CASSPVQGPAGELFF.

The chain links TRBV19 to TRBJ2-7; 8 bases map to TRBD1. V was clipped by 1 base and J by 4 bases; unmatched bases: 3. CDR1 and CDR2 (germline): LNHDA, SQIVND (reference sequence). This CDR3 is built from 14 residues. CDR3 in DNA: TGTGCCAGTAGTATAGCCGGGACAGGTTACGAGCAGTACTTC. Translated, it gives CASSIAGTGYEQYF.

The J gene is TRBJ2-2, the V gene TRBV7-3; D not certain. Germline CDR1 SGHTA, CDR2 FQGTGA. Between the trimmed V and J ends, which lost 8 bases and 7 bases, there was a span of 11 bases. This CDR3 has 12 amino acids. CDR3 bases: TGTGCCAGCGCCCAAAGGAGCGGGGAGCTGTTTTTT. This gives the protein CASAQRSGELFF.

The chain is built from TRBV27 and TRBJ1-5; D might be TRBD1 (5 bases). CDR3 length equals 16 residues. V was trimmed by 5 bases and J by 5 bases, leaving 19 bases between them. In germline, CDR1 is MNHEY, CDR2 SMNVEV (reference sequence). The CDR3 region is CASSPLDSLGDQPQHF. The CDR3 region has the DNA TGTGCCAGCAGTCCCTTAGACAGTCTGGGCGATCAGCCCCAGCATTTT.

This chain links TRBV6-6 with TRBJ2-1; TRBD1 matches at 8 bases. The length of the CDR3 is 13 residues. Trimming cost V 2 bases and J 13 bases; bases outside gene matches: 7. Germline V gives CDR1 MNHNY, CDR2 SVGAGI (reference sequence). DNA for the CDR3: TGTGCCAGCAGTTACATACGACAGGGGCAACAGTTCTTC. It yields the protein CASSYIRQGQQFF.

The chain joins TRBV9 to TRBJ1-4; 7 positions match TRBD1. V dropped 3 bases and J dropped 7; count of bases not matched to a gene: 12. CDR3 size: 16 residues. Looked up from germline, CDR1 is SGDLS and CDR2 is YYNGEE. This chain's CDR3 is CASSGGADRVVEKLFF. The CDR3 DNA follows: TGTGCCAGCAGCGGAGGAGCCGACAGGGTAGTTGAAAAACTGTTTTTT.

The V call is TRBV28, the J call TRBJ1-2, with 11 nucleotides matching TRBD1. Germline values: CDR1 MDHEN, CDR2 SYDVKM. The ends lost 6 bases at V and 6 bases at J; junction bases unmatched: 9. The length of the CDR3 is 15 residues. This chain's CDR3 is CASRPVGQGADGYTF. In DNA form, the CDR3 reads TGTGCCAGCAGGCCGGTTGGACAGGGGGCTGATGGCTACACCTTC.

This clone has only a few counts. The CDR3 nucleotides read TGTGCCAGCAGTGGGGGCCTCCGAATGAACACTGAAGCTTTCTTT. Translation: CASSGGLRMNTEAFF. The rearrangement joins TRBV27 to TRBJ1-1; D is possibly TRBD1 (6 bases). The CDR3 consists of 15 residues. Looked up from germline, CDR1 is MNHEY and CDR2 is SMNVEV (reference sequence). V was shortened by 5 bases and J by 0 bases, with 13 bases between the two germline ends.

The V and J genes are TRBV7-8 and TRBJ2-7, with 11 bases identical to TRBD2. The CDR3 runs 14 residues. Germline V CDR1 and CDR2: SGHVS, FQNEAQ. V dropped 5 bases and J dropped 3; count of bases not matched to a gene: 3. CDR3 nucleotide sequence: TGTGCCAGCAGCGGCGGGACTAGCGGCTACGAGCAGTACTTC. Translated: CASSGGTSGYEQYF.

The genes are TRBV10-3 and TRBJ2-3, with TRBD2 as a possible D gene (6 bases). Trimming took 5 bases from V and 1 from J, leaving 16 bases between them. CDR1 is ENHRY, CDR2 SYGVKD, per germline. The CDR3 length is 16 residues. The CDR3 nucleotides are TGTGCCATCAGTCCCTCGACTAGAGCGCGCACAGATACGCAGTATTTT. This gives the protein CAISPSTRARTDTQYF.

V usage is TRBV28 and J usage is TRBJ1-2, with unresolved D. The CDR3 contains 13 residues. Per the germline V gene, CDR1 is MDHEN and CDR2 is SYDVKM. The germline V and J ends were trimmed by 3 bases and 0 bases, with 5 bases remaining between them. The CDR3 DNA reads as TGTGCCAGCAGTTTCCGGGCTAACTATGGCTACACCTTC. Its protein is CASSFRANYGYTF.

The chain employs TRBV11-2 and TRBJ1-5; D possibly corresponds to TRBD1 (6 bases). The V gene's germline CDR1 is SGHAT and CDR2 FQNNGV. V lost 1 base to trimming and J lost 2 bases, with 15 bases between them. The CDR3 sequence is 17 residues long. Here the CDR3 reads CASSLGMGAAGNQPQHF. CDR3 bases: TGTGCCAGCAGCTTAGGAATGGGGGCCGCGGGCAATCAGCCCCAGCATTTT. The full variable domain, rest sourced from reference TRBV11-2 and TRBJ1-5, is EAGVAQSPRYKIIEKRQSVAFWCNPISGHATLYWYQQILGQGPKLLIQFQNNGVVDDSQLPKDRFSAERLKGVDSTLKIQPAKLEDSAVYLCASSLGMGAAGNQPQHFGDGTRLSIL.

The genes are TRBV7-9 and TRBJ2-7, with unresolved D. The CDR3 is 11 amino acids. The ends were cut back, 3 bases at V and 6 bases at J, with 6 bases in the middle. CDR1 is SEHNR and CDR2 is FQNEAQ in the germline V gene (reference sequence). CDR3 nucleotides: TGTGCCAGCAGCTTTACCGGCGAGCAGTACTTC. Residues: CASSFTGEQYF.

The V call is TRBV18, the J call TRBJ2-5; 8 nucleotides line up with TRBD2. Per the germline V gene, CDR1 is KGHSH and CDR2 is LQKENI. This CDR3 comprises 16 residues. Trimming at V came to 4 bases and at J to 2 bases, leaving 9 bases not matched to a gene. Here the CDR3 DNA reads TGTGCCAGCTCACTACCGGGAGGGTCCCCACAAGAGACCCAGTACTTC. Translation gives CASSLPGGSPQETQYF.

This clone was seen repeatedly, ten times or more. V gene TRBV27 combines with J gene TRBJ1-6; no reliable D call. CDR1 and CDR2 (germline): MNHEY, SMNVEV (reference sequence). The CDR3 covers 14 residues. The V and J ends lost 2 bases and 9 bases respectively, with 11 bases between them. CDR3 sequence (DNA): TGTGCCAGCAGTTTAGGGCAGGAAAGTTCACCCCTCCACTTT. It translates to CASSLGQESSPLHF.

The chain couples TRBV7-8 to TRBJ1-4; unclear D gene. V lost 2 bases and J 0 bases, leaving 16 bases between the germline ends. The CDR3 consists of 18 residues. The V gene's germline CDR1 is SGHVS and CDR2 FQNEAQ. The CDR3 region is CASSLQAFSTATNEKLFF. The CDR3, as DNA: TGTGCCAGCAGCTTACAGGCATTTAGTACAGCAACTAATGAAAAACTGTTTTTT.

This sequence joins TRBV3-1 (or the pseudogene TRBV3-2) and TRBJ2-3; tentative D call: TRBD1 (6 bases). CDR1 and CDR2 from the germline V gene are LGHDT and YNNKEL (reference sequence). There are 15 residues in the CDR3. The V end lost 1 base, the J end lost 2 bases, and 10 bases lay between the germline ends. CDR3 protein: CASSQGTVATDTQYF. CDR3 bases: TGTGCCAGCAGCCAAGGGACAGTGGCCACAGATACGCAGTATTTT.